One sample yielded the 15 T cell receptor beta chains listed below, sequenced in a study of T cell repertoires in cytomegalovirus infection. Each CDR3 protein gets one entry after TCRdb re-called the reads with MiXCR. The sample includes 300,000 or so distinct CDR3 sequences, over 20% of them seen just once. Sequenced input: PBMCs. All receptors derive from a human donor in good health (CMV status not recorded). Some clones in this sample may be carry-over from other donors' samples.

The chain has TRBV3-1 and TRBJ1-5; D uncertain. The CDR3 is 14 residues long. The V end lost 4 bases, the J end lost 0 bases, and 7 bases lay between the germline ends. Germline CDR1 reads LGHDT; CDR2 reads YNNKEL (reference sequence). CDR3 residues: CASSLLHSNQPQHF. The CDR3 DNA sequence: TGTGCCAGCAGCCTCTTGCATAGCAATCAGCCCCAGCATTTT.

V gene TRBV7-2 combines with J gene TRBJ1-4; D gene uncertain. Germline-derived CDR1 and CDR2 are SGHTA and FQGNSA. This CDR3 region has 15 residues. With 3 bases removed from V and 8 bases from J, the gap between germline ends came to 16 bases. This CDR3 reads CASSFLGQSPEKLFF. The CDR3 DNA reads as TGTGCCAGCAGCTTTCTGGGCCAATCCCCCGAAAAACTGTTTTTT.

V and J are TRBV6-1 and TRBJ1-5; 7 bases agree with TRBD1. Germline trimming cut 5 bases from V and 2 bases from J; bases unmatched to any gene: 6. CDR1 MNHNS and CDR2 SASEGT come from the germline V gene. The CDR3 totals 15 residues. CDR3 sequence: CASSYGGGGNQPQHF. The CDR3 nucleotides are TGTGCCAGCAGTTACGGAGGGGGCGGCAATCAGCCCCAGCATTTT.

The V gene is TRBV2, the J gene TRBJ1-5; D gene unclear. From germline, CDR1 is SNHLY and CDR2 FYNNEI. This CDR3 contains 13 residues. V was pared by 3 bases and J by 4 bases, with 7 bases between. The CDR3: CASSDGRNQPQHF. CDR3 bases: TGTGCCAGCAGTGATGGCAGAAATCAGCCCCAGCATTTT.

This clonotype was picked up many times. A read error may produce the germline difference seen at one junction end. The CDR3 DNA reads as TGTGCCAGCTCGGCCAGTGGAGGGGGACAGGGGACAGATACGCAGTATTTT. The encoded protein is CASSASGGGQGTDTQYF. The chain carries TRBV4-1 and TRBJ2-3, with TRBD1 matching over 10 bases. This CDR3 has 17 residues. CDR1 is MGHRA, CDR2 YSYEKL, per germline.

This clonotype has only a few counts. The V call is TRBV6-2 or TRBV6-3, the J call TRBJ2-2; 9 nucleotides line up with TRBD1. In germline, CDR1 is MNHEY, CDR2 SVGEGT. The CDR3 is 16 amino acids. The V and J ends lost 7 bases and 5 bases, in that order; junction bases with no gene match: 11. DNA for the CDR3: TGTGCCAGCACTAACGCCCCCGGGACAGGGACCGGGGAGCTGTTTTTT. Translating it yields CASTNAPGTGTGELFF.

The chain combines TRBV18 with TRBJ1-2, with a weak D call TRBD1 (5 bases). Germline CDR1 KGHSH, CDR2 LQKENI. Deletions cut 0 bases from V and 2 bases from J, with 10 bases between. This CDR3 contains 15 residues. CDR3 DNA: TGTGCCAGCTCACCACCGAGCGCAGGGAACTATGGCTACACCTTC. It specifies CASSPPSAGNYGYTF.

V gene TRBV2 combines with J gene TRBJ1-1; 9 bases are shared with TRBD1. Looked up from germline, CDR1 is SNHLY and CDR2 is FYNNEI. The CDR3 length is 12 residues. Unmatched junction bases numbered 6, after V lost 6 bases and J lost 10 bases. The CDR3 region is CASRVGQGRAFF. The CDR3 DNA reads as TGTGCCAGCAGAGTTGGACAGGGGAGAGCTTTCTTT. The variable domain in full, with the rest retrieved from reference TRBV2 and TRBJ1-1, is EPEVTQTPSHQVTQMGQEVILRCVPISNHLYFYWYRQILGQKVEFLVSFYNNEISEKSEIFDDQFSVERPDGSNFTLKIRSTKLEDSAMYFCASRVGQGRAFFGQGTRLTVV.

The chain couples TRBV28 to TRBJ1-1; 8 bases match TRBD1. This CDR3 spans 13 amino acids. Germline values: CDR1 MDHEN, CDR2 SYDVKM. With V trimmed by 3 bases and J by 8 bases, 5 bases remained unmatched. Here the CDR3 reads CASSLDTGGEAFF. As DNA, the CDR3 is TGTGCCAGCAGTTTGGATACAGGGGGGGAAGCTTTCTTT.

The CDR3 loop is CASSSTGENTGELFF. CDR3 sequence (DNA): TGCGCCAGCAGCTCGACAGGGGAAAACACCGGGGAGCTGTTTTTT. This chain connects TRBV5-1 to TRBJ2-2; 8 bases align to TRBD1. This CDR3 region has 15 residues. Germline assignment: CDR1 SGHRS and CDR2 YFSETQ. Trimming cost V 3 bases and J 2 bases; bases outside gene matches: 3. Using reference TRBV5-1 and TRBJ2-2 for the parts outside the CDR3, the full variable domain is KAGVTQTPRYLIKTRGQQVTLSCSPISGHRSVSWYQQTPGQGLQFLFEYFSETQRNKGNFPGRFSGRQFSNSRSEMNVSTLELGDSALYLCASSSTGENTGELFFGEGSRLTVL.

This clonotype was counted many times. V and J are TRBV7-2 and TRBJ2-3, with 9 nucleotides matching TRBD2. J was trimmed by 0 bases and V by 5 bases; bases with no gene match: 6. Germline V gene lookup returns CDR1 SGHTA and CDR2 FQGNSA. The CDR3 length is 16 residues. The CDR3 region has the DNA TGTGCCAGCAGCCCCTGGACTAGCGCGAGCACAGATACGCAGTATTTT. Its protein product is CASSPWTSASTDTQYF. Looking up the rest from reference TRBV7-2 and TRBJ2-3 gives the full variable domain: GAGVSQSPSNKVTEKGKDVELRCDPISGHTALYWYRQSLGQGLEFLIYFQGNSAPDKSGLPSDRFSAERTGGSVSTLTIQRTQQEDSAVYLCASSPWTSASTDTQYFGPGTRLTVL.

This clonotype was seen ten or more times. The J gene is TRBJ2-5, the V gene TRBV7-2, with D tentatively TRBD2 (5 bases). Between the trimmed V and J ends, which lost 8 bases and 7 bases, there was a span of 14 bases. The CDR3 consists of 12 residues. Germline values: CDR1 SGHTA, CDR2 FQGNSA. The chain's CDR3 is CASRGRVGTQYF. The CDR3 region has the DNA TGTGCCAGCCGGGGTAGGGTGGGGACCCAGTACTTC.

V gene TRBV28 combines with J gene TRBJ1-2; D gene uncertain. Germline V lookup: CDR1 MDHEN, CDR2 SYDVKM. Deletions cut 7 bases from V and 3 bases from J, with 12 bases between. There are 13 residues in the CDR3. In nucleotides, the CDR3 is TGTGCCAGCAAGCGGACGGAACACTATGGCTACACCTTC. Protein sequence: CASKRTEHYGYTF.

This clonotype showed up just a few times. The chain has TRBV7-9 and TRBJ1-1; the match to TRBD1 covers 11 bases. CDR3 length: 15 residues. Germline trimming cut 3 bases from V and 8 bases from J; bases unmatched to any gene: 8. Germline V lookup: CDR1 SEHNR, CDR2 FQNEAQ (reference sequence). CDR3 region: CASSFPGQGVQEAFF. Written as DNA, the CDR3 is TGTGCCAGCAGCTTTCCGGGACAGGGGGTTCAGGAAGCTTTCTTT.

This clonotype was counted a few times. The chain joins TRBV24-1 to TRBJ2-1; 8 bases align to TRBD1. Germline lookup yields CDR1 KGHDR and CDR2 SFDVKD. This CDR3 is built from 12 residues. V lost 12 bases, J lost 9 bases, and 9 bases stayed unmatched. The chain's CDR3 is CASQGAQIEQFF. CDR3 bases: TGTGCCTCGCAGGGGGCTCAAATTGAGCAGTTCTTC.